One sample yielded the 13 T cell receptor beta chains listed below, sequenced in a study of T cell responses to AZD1222 COVID-19 vaccine. Sequencing used immunoSEQ multiplex PCR; TCRdb keeps in-frame clones, though not all of them. The sample contains 140,000 or so clones, about 92% of which appear only once. The sample was peripheral blood, taken on day 0 of AZD1222 vaccination. The receptors were gathered from an adult in good health.

This clone came up once. The CDR3 sequence is CAISSRAQETQYF. The CDR3 DNA is TGTGCCATCAGTTCCAGAGCCCAAGAGACCCAGTACTTC. V is TRBV10-3 and J is TRBJ2-5; D is unresolved. Germline V CDR1 and CDR2: ENHRY, SYGVKD. Trimming pared 5 bases from V and 1 base from J, leaving 8 bases between. This CDR3 is built from 13 residues.

The chain couples TRBV24-1 to TRBJ2-1, with D uncertain. This CDR3 has 16 amino acids. Germline V gives CDR1 KGHDR, CDR2 SFDVKD. Trimming left V 9 bases short and J 0 bases short, with 17 bases between. CDR3 protein: CATEDRKGSSYNEQFF. The CDR3 DNA is TGTGCCACCGAAGATCGAAAGGGAAGCTCCTACAATGAGCAGTTCTTC.

The J gene is TRBJ1-2, the V gene TRBV6-4, with D unclear. CDR3 size: 14 residues. Looked up from germline, CDR1 is MRHNA and CDR2 is SNTAGT. V lost 0 bases, J lost 3 bases, and 8 bases lay in between. The CDR3 protein is CASSDSPADYGYTF. CDR3 nucleotides: TGTGCCAGCAGTGACTCTCCTGCTGACTATGGCTACACCTTC.

This chain connects TRBV21-1 to TRBJ2-7; the DNA was not compared with TRBD2, the D call given in the table. TRBV21-1 has pseudogene status. The CDR3 covers 15 residues. The CDR3 DNA is TGTGCCAGCAGCATCGGGACTAGCGGGGCCTACGAGCAGTACTTC. Residues: CASSIGTSGAYEQYF.

In its sample, this clone was seen once. The rearrangement uses TRBV2 and TRBJ1-2; D remains unclear. The CDR3 spans 10 residues. The V end lost 5 bases, the J end lost 8 bases, and 6 bases lay between the germline ends. The germline V gene encodes CDR1 SNHLY and CDR2 FYNNEI. As DNA, the CDR3 is TGTGCCAGCAGTAGGGAAGGCTACACCTTC. Its translation is CASSREGYTF.

V is TRBV27 and J is TRBJ2-2, with a weak D call TRBD2 (6 bases). This CDR3 is built from 17 residues. The germline gives CDR1 MNHEY, CDR2 SMNVEV (reference sequence). The ends were cut back, 5 bases at V and 4 bases at J, with 20 bases in the middle. The CDR3 sequence is CASSRTLTRRGTGELFF. CDR3 nucleotides: TGTGCCAGCAGTCGTACTCTGACTAGAAGGGGCACCGGGGAGCTGTTTTTT.

This clone was seen a few times. The chain uses TRBV7-3 and TRBJ1-1, with 7 bases matching TRBD1. The CDR3 extends over 15 amino acids. Germline V gene sequence: CDR1 SGHTA, CDR2 FQGTGA. The junction had 5 bases not matched to a gene; V was cut back by 4 bases and J by 0 bases. CDR3 coding DNA: TGTGCCAGCAGCTCCCTGGGACAGTTGAACACTGAAGCTTTCTTT. It is translated as CASSSLGQLNTEAFF.

This sequence joins TRBV28 and TRBJ2-7, with 8 bases matching TRBD1. The CDR3 is 16 residues long. J lost 3 bases, V lost 2 bases, and 9 bases had no gene match. The germline V gene encodes CDR1 MDHEN and CDR2 SYDVKM. CDR3 protein: CASSLPGQGNFYEQYF. DNA for the CDR3: TGTGCCAGCAGTTTACCAGGACAGGGAAATTTCTACGAGCAGTACTTC. Using reference TRBV28 and TRBJ2-7 for the parts outside the CDR3, the full variable domain is DVKVTQSSRYLVKRTGEKVFLECVQDMDHENMFWYRQDPGLGLRLIYFSYDVKMKEKGDIPEGYSVSREKKERFSLILESASTNQTSMYLCASSLPGQGNFYEQYFGPGTRLTVT.

The CDR3 bases are TGCGCCAGCAGCCAAGACTCGGTACGGGACGGAGGATTCGAGCAGTACTTC. Its protein is CASSQDSVRDGGFEQYF. This chain uses TRBV4-1 with TRBJ2-7; D possibly uses TRBD1 or TRBD2 (5 bases each). The CDR3 sequence is 17 residues long. From germline, CDR1 is MGHRA and CDR2 YSYEKL. V was shortened by 0 bases and J by 6 bases, with 21 bases between the two germline ends.

This clone occurred once. The rearrangement uses TRBV19 and TRBJ1-5, with 7 positions matching TRBD1. The CDR3 extends over 15 amino acids. Trimming at V came to 1 base and at J to 6 bases, leaving 6 bases not matched to a gene. Germline V CDR1 and CDR2: LNHDA, SQIVND (reference sequence). CDR3 sequence reads: CASSIGAGGSQPQHF. The CDR3, as DNA: TGTGCCAGTAGTATAGGCGCAGGGGGAAGTCAGCCCCAGCATTTT.

The chain has TRBV7-2 and TRBJ1-1; D is unresolved. CDR3 length: 14 residues. CDR1 and CDR2 from the germline V gene are SGHTA and FQGNSA. The ends were cut back, 0 bases at V and 4 bases at J, with 9 bases in the middle. CDR3 DNA: TGTGCCAGCAGCTTAGCGAGGGCAGGCACTGAAGCTTTCTTT. Translated, it gives CASSLARAGTEAFF.

The chain links TRBV5-1 to TRBJ2-1, with TRBD1 matching 9 bases. The CDR3 contains 15 residues. V trimming: 2 bases; J trimming: 4 bases; junction bases outside the gene matches: 4. Per germline, CDR1 SGHRS and CDR2 YFSETQ. For the CDR3, the DNA is TGCGCCAGCAGCTTCCGGGACAGGGTTTACAATGAGCAGTTCTTC. Translating it yields CASSFRDRVYNEQFF.

The rearrangement links TRBV4-2 to TRBJ2-7; the match to TRBD1 covers 7 bases. The ends lost 2 bases at V and 1 base at J; junction bases unmatched: 2. The CDR3 runs 14 residues. Per the germline V gene, CDR1 is LGHNA and CDR2 is YNFKEQ. Written as DNA, the CDR3 is TGTGCCAGCAGCCAACTACAGGGGTCCTACGAGCAGTACTTC. Translation gives CASSQLQGSYEQYF.